This TCR beta chain was sequenced in a study of blood T cell repertoires in COVID-19. About the research overall: From T cells, B-cell-depleted T cells, or PBMCs came the material, which was cDNA or gDNA.

Using immunoSEQ multiplex PCR, the repertoire was profiled, and TCRdb retains in-frame clones only, with some absent. The sample yields about 100,000 clones, approximately 80% seen once. Germline assignment: CDR1 SGHRS and CDR2 YFSETQ. The CDR3 is made up of 13 amino acids. V shed 0 bases and J shed 8 bases, with 9 bases lying between them. The material sequenced was peripheral blood. The chain has TRBV5-1 and TRBJ2-1; D unresolved. The clonotype was recovered from a man in his forties or fifties with active or convalescent COVID-19. CDR3 protein: CASSLDVSDEQFF. DNA for the CDR3: TGCGCCAGCAGCTTGGATGTTTCAGATGAGCAGTTCTTC.